The 27 T cell receptor beta chains below come from one sample, sequenced in a study of blood T cells in healthy people across ages. The authors ran a second PCR of 7 to 11 cycles using a sample-barcoded 5' primer and a J-beta primer mix. TCRdb re-analysed the 5' RACE reads in MiXCR, keeping a single row per CDR3 protein. The sample has some 730,000 distinct CDR3 sequences, around a fifth seen once; the top ten hold around a fifth. Sequencing used blood. The origin of the receptors is a man aged 70-80 years in good health.

In its sample, this clonotype was seen a few times. The chain links TRBV2 to TRBJ2-1; 9 bases agree with TRBD1. J was trimmed by 5 bases and V by 2 bases; bases with no gene match: 7. Germline lookup yields CDR1 SNHLY and CDR2 FYNNEI. The CDR3 length is 16 residues. For the CDR3, the DNA is TGTGCCAGCAGTGAAAGCCCCGGGACAGGGAACAATGAGCAGTTCTTC. Protein: CASSESPGTGNNEQFF.

This clonotype has a count of ten or more. J is TRBJ1-2 and V is TRBV27; D gene ambiguous. CDR1 and CDR2 from the germline V gene are MNHEY and SMNVEV (reference sequence). This CDR3 contains 14 residues. Deletions cut 2 bases from V and 8 bases from J, with 15 bases between. The CDR3 is CASSLTAYGSGYTF. Written as DNA, the CDR3 is TGTGCCAGCAGTTTAACGGCGTACGGGTCAGGCTACACCTTC.

In its sample, this clonotype was seen a few times. V is TRBV29-1 and J is TRBJ2-1; D may correspond to TRBD1 or TRBD2 (5 bases each). CDR1 and CDR2 (germline): SQVTM, ANQGSEA. The CDR3 loop spans 15 amino acids. Trimming shortened V by 3 bases and J by 2 bases, and 14 bases separated the two germline ends. In nucleotides, the CDR3 is TGCAGCGTTGACGAAAGGATGGGGGCCTACAATGAGCAGTTCTTC. It specifies CSVDERMGAYNEQFF.

This rearrangement joins TRBV20-1 to TRBJ1-2, with 11 bases that match TRBD1. V was clipped by 5 bases and J by 7 bases; unmatched bases: 6. The CDR3 is made up of 13 amino acids. Looked up from germline, CDR1 is DFQATT and CDR2 is SNEGSKA (reference sequence). As DNA, the CDR3 is TGCAGTGCTTCCCTAGGGACAGGGGGTGGCTACACCTTC. Translation: CSASLGTGGGYTF.

This chain joins TRBV6-6 and TRBJ1-1; 8 bases line up with TRBD1. In germline, CDR1 is MNHNY, CDR2 SVGAGI (reference sequence). The trim removed 7 bases at V and 0 bases at J, leaving 10 bases unmatched. The CDR3 is made up of 16 amino acids. CDR3 in DNA: TGTGCCAGCACCCGACAGGGGTCTTCTTTGAACACTGAAGCTTTCTTT. Its protein product is CASTRQGSSLNTEAFF.

This clonotype was counted a few times. The chain couples TRBV7-6 to TRBJ2-7; no clear D. The DNA matches TRBJ2-5 better at its end, which makes the J call doubtful. The CDR3 is 15 amino acids. The germline gives CDR1 SGHVS, CDR2 FNYEAQ. CDR3 nucleotide sequence: TGTGCCAGCAGCTTAGCGGATGGCAGCCAAGAGACCCAGTACTTC. Its protein product is CASSLADGSQETQYF.

Ten or more counts support this clonotype. This chain uses TRBV7-8 with TRBJ2-5; 7 nucleotides line up with TRBD2. Trimming removed 5 bases from V and 2 bases from J; junction bases left unmatched: 5. Germline V gene sequence: CDR1 SGHVS, CDR2 FQNEAQ. CDR3 size: 14 residues. CDR3 nucleotides: TGTGCCAGCAGCCCCCGGACTAGACAAGAGACCCAGTACTTC. Its protein product is CASSPRTRQETQYF.

The gene calls are TRBV20-1 and TRBJ2-1; D is perhaps TRBD2 (5 bases). The tail of the sequence fits TRBJ2-5 better, so the J call may be wrong. This CDR3 has 13 amino acids. CDR1 and CDR2 (germline): DFQATT, SNEGSKA (reference sequence). CDR3 DNA: TGCAGTGCTAAGAAGAGTAGCGTGGAGACCCAGTACTTC. Encoded protein: CSAKKSSVETQYF.

The chain uses TRBV7-9 and TRBJ2-4; D not certain. This CDR3 is built from 15 residues. Germline CDR1 and CDR2: SEHNR and FQNEAQ (reference sequence). V was trimmed by 1 base and J by 3 bases, leaving 10 bases between them. CDR3 bases: TGTGCCAGCAGCTTAGAGGGCGTGGGCAAAAACATTCAGTACTTC. It yields the protein CASSLEGVGKNIQYF. The full variable domain, its missing parts supplied by reference TRBV7-9 and TRBJ2-4, is DTGVSQNPRHKITKRGQNVTFRCDPISEHNRLYWYRQTLGQGPEFLTYFQNEAQLEKSRLLSDRFSAERPKGSFSTLEIQRTEQGDSAMYLCASSLEGVGKNIQYFGAGTRLSVL.

A few counts support this clonotype. The chain joins TRBV12-3 or TRBV12-4 to TRBJ2-5, with a possible D match to TRBD2 (6 bases). The end of the DNA aligns better with TRBJ2-7, so the J call may be wrong. The CDR3 is 15 residues long. This CDR3 is CASRNSRDLSYEQYF. CDR3 coding DNA: TGTGCCAGCAGAAATTCCAGGGACTTATCCTACGAGCAGTACTTC.

This clonotype was seen many times. V and J are TRBV6-2 or TRBV6-3 and TRBJ1-4; unclear D gene. The CDR3 runs to 14 residues. CDR1 is MNHEY and CDR2 is SVGEGT in the germline V gene. V lost 2 bases and J 5 bases, leaving 9 bases between the germline ends. Written as DNA, the CDR3 is TGTGCCAGCAGTTACAAGGATCGAAATGAAAAACTGTTTTTT. Its protein is CASSYKDRNEKLFF.

There are many counts of this clonotype. The chain recombines TRBV5-6 with TRBJ2-3; 7 bases match TRBD1. The CDR3 consists of 13 residues. Germline values: CDR1 SGHDT, CDR2 YYEEEE. The V gene end was trimmed by 1 base and the J gene end by 7 bases; junction bases not matched to a gene: 3. CDR3 sequence (DNA): TGTGCCAGCAGCTTGACAGGGGTGAATACGCAGTATTTT. As protein: CASSLTGVNTQYF.

There are a few counts of this clonotype. The rearrangement links TRBV7-8 to TRBJ2-1; unclear D gene. V lost 0 bases and J lost 12, with 9 bases in between. This CDR3 is 12 amino acids long. Germline CDR1 is SGHVS and CDR2 is FQNEAQ. CDR3 nucleotide sequence: TGTGCCAGCAGCTTAGCCCGCTCTGCGCAGTTCTTC. This gives the protein CASSLARSAQFF. Full variable domain (rest looked up from reference TRBV7-8 and TRBJ2-1): GAGVSQSPRYKVAKRGQDVALRCDPISGHVSLFWYQQALGQGPEFLTYFQNEAQLDKSGLPSDRFFAERPEGSVSTLKIQRTQQEDSAVYLCASSLARSAQFFGPGTRLTVL.

The J gene is TRBJ2-5, the V gene TRBV20-1; TRBD2 matches at 7 bases. Per germline, CDR1 DFQATT and CDR2 SNEGSKA (reference sequence). J was trimmed by 3 bases and V by 7 bases; bases with no gene match: 5. The CDR3 sequence is 12 residues long. The CDR3 nucleotides read TGCAGTGTGAATGCGGGGGAAGAGACCCAGTACTTC. Amino acid sequence: CSVNAGEETQYF.

V usage is TRBV7-8 and J usage is TRBJ2-1, with D hard to call. CDR3 length: 15 amino acids. CDR1 and CDR2 (germline): SGHVS, FQNEAQ. V dropped 2 bases and J dropped 10 bases, with 18 bases sitting between them. The CDR3 is CASSLWGILTGEQFF. DNA of the CDR3: TGTGCCAGCAGCTTATGGGGAATCCTCACTGGGGAGCAGTTCTTC.

This clonotype appeared many times. The rearrangement joins TRBV7-2 to TRBJ1-2, with D unresolved. CDR3 length: 14 residues. Deletions cut 3 bases from V and 0 bases from J, with 8 bases between. In germline, CDR1 is SGHTA, CDR2 FQGNSA. The CDR3 region has the DNA TGTGCCAGCAGCTTGGGCAGGACTAACTATGGCTACACCTTC. Its translation: CASSLGRTNYGYTF.

This clonotype was seen a handful of times. The chain uses TRBV5-1 and TRBJ2-3; D call uncertain. The ends were cut back, 5 bases at V and 1 base at J, with 5 bases in the middle. Germline values: CDR1 SGHRS, CDR2 YFSETQ. The CDR3 is made up of 12 amino acids. The DNA for the CDR3 is TGCGCCAGCAGATACGGCACAGATACGCAGTATTTT. This sequence encodes CASRYGTDTQYF.

The chain combines TRBV7-2 with TRBJ1-5; a possible D gene is TRBD1 (5 bases). The V end lost 0 bases, the J end lost 3 bases, and 15 bases lay between the germline ends. Germline V gene data show CDR1 as SGHTA and CDR2 as FQGNSA. The CDR3 spans 17 residues. CDR3 in amino acids: CASSLAFEGRANQPQHF. The DNA of the CDR3 is TGTGCCAGCAGCTTAGCGTTTGAGGGGAGGGCCAATCAGCCCCAGCATTTT.

A single count supports this clonotype. The chain employs TRBV27 and TRBJ1-2, with D possibly matching TRBD1 (5 bases). There are 13 residues in the CDR3. V was cut by 5 bases and J by 8 bases, with 15 bases left in between. Germline CDR1 and CDR2: MNHEY and SMNVEV (reference sequence). For the CDR3, the DNA is TGTGCCAGCAGTCCAAGACATCGGGGCGGCTACACCTTC. Translated: CASSPRHRGGYTF.

V gene TRBV18 combines with J gene TRBJ2-3; D is unclear. Trimming took off 0 bases at V and 0 bases at J, with 7 bases between the two ends. The CDR3 spans 15 residues. Germline V gives CDR1 KGHSH, CDR2 LQKENI. The DNA for the CDR3 is TGTGCCAGCTCACCACCGAGTCTTAGCACAGATACGCAGTATTTT. It specifies CASSPPSLSTDTQYF.

This rearrangement joins TRBV21-1 to TRBJ2-7; TRBD2 reflects the table's D call only, with no check against the DNA. TRBV21-1 constitutes a pseudogene. There are 14 residues in the CDR3. This chain's CDR3 is CAKIPGLAAYEQYV. CDR3 bases: TGTGCCAAGATCCCGGGACTAGCGGCCTACGAGCAGTACGTC.

This clonotype was recorded a few times. V and J are TRBV7-7 and TRBJ1-1; D is unclear. This CDR3 region has 14 residues. Trimming removed 3 bases from V and 0 bases from J, with 8 bases in between. Germline V lookup: CDR1 SSHAT, CDR2 FNYEAQ (reference sequence). CDR3 region: CASSLANMNTEAFF. In nucleotides, the CDR3 is TGTGCCAGCAGCTTGGCGAATATGAACACTGAAGCTTTCTTT.

The V gene is TRBV12-3 or TRBV12-4, the J gene TRBJ2-5; 7 nucleotides match TRBD2. The DNA end is a closer match to TRBJ2-1, so the J assignment may be wrong. The CDR3 extends over 14 amino acids. CDR3 in DNA: TGTGCCAGCAGTTTTTACGGAGCGGGGAATGAGCAGTTCTTC. Encoded protein: CASSFYGAGNEQFF.

This clonotype was seen only a few times. This rearrangement joins TRBV3-1 to TRBJ1-4; a possible D gene is TRBD1 (5 bases). CDR3 length: 16 residues. V lost 2 bases and J lost 10, with 20 bases in between. Germline CDR1 reads LGHDT; CDR2 reads YNNKEL (reference sequence). The chain's CDR3 is CASSQIGTGERGKLFF. CDR3 in DNA: TGTGCCAGCAGCCAAATAGGGACCGGGGAAAGGGGAAAACTGTTTTTT. Full variable domain (outside the CDR3, taken from reference TRBV3-1 and TRBJ1-4): DTAVSQTPKYLVTQMGNDKSIKCEQNLGHDTMYWYKQDSKKFLKIMFSYNNKELIINETVPNRFSPKSPDKAHLNLHINSLELGDSAVYFCASSQIGTGERGKLFFGSGTQLSVL.

This clonotype came up many times. This chain connects TRBV18 to TRBJ1-2; no clear D gene. The CDR3 is 13 amino acids. V gave up 8 bases and J gave up 0 bases, with 10 bases separating them. Germline CDR1 reads KGHSH; CDR2 reads LQKENI. The CDR3 nucleotides are TGTGCCAGCAGCCCCGGTTCTAACTATGGCTACACCTTC. It is translated as CASSPGSNYGYTF. The variable domain in full, with the rest retrieved from reference TRBV18 and TRBJ1-2, is NAGVMQNPRHLVRRRGQEARLRCSPMKGHSHVYWYRQLPEEGLKFMVYLQKENIIDESGMPKERFSAEFPKEGPSILRIQQVVRGDSAAYFCASSPGSNYGYTFGSGTRLTVV.

This clonotype showed up just a few times. V and J are TRBV7-2 and TRBJ2-1; TRBD2 matches 10 bases. The CDR3 totals 16 residues. From germline, CDR1 is SGHTA and CDR2 FQGNSA. The trim removed 1 base at V and 4 bases at J, leaving 4 bases unmatched. CDR3 sequence (DNA): TGTGCCAGCAGCTTAGTTGCTAGCGGGAGATACAATGAGCAGTTCTTC. Its translation: CASSLVASGRYNEQFF.

This clonotype showed up just a few times. The rearrangement joins TRBV20-1 to TRBJ2-7; D not certain. The CDR3 consists of 13 residues. Germline V gene sequence: CDR1 DFQATT, CDR2 SNEGSKA (reference sequence). The V and J ends lost 6 bases and 0 bases respectively, with 12 bases between them. In DNA, the CDR3 is TGCAGTGCCGGACCGCCTAACTCCTACGAGCAGTACTTC. Protein: CSAGPPNSYEQYF.